These T cell receptor beta chains were read from a single sample in a study of T cell repertoires in cytomegalovirus infection. One entry per CDR3 protein, called by TCRdb with MiXCR from the reads. Counted here are 300,000 to 400,000 distinct CDR3 sequences, 20% to 25% occurring once; the ten biggest clones make up about 14%. The antigens of these receptors remain unknown. Specimen: cultured PBMCs, collected from culture after CMV antigen stimulation. The receptor set was obtained from a human donor in good health (CMV status not recorded). Some clones in this sample may be carry-over from other donors' samples. Both conserved end residues are part of each CDR3. The D gene is left open where the match is weak. Expanded clones get a size class; other rows say once, few or many, or leave the size out.

-	TRBV6-1	-	TRBJ2-7	CASSKSGTGTYEQYF	TGTGCCAGCAGCAAATCCGGGACGGGGACTTACGAGCAGTACTTC
-	TRBV7-8	few	TRBJ2-5	CASSLRAPASEGAQYF	TGTGCCAGCAGCTTAAGGGCCCCGGCTAGCGAGGGCGCCCAGTACTTC
-	TRBV12-3/TRBV12-4	many	TRBJ1-1	CASSLFTGVNTEAFF	TGTGCCAGCAGTTTATTCACAGGAGTGAACACTGAAGCTTTCTTT
TRBD1	TRBV12-3/TRBV12-4	few	TRBJ1-2	CASSPGTDSYTF	TGTGCCAGCAGTCCGGGGACAGACAGCTACACCTTC
-	TRBV7-2	many	TRBJ2-1	CASSLRWGSGNEQFF	TGTGCCAGCAGCTTAAGGTGGGGTAGCGGCAATGAGCAGTTCTTC
TRBD1	TRBV4-1	-	TRBJ2-5	CASSQDYQGAGETQYF	TGCGCCAGCAGCCAAGATTATCAGGGGGCCGGAGAGACCCAGTACTTC
TRBD1	TRBV20-1	-	TRBJ1-5	CSASIQGADQPQHF	TGCAGTGCTAGTATACAGGGGGCTGATCAGCCCCAGCATTTT
TRBD2	TRBV24-1	-	TRBJ2-1	CATSGERETSEQFF	TGTGCCACCAGTGGCGAGCGGGAGACGAGTGAGCAGTTCTTC
-	TRBV6-2/TRBV6-3	-	TRBJ2-5	CASSYRAQQETQYF	TGTGCCAGCAGTTATCGGGCACAGCAAGAGACCCAGTACTTC
-	TRBV19	-	TRBJ1-1	CASSIVRRGAGEAFF	TGTGCCAGTAGTATAGTCCGACGGGGCGCGGGTGAAGCTTTCTTT
-	TRBV29-1	-	TRBJ2-4	CSVAFDRANIQYF	TGCAGCGTTGCCTTCGACCGGGCCAACATTCAGTACTTC
-	TRBV7-2	many	TRBJ2-7	CASSLAGVSEQYF	TGTGCCAGCAGCTTAGCGGGAGTGAGCGAGCAGTACTTC
TRBD1	TRBV5-6	few	TRBJ2-1	CASSLHRGTTGWGEQFF	TGTGCCAGCAGCCTCCATCGTGGGACGACAGGGTGGGGTGAGCAGTTCTTC
-	TRBV12-3/TRBV12-4	many	TRBJ2-5	CASSLAGGRPGQYF	TGTGCCAGCAGTTTAGCCGGGGGGCGGCCAGGCCAGTACTTC
-	TRBV11-2	-	TRBJ2-1	CASSYNNGVYNEQFF	TGTGCCAGCAGCTACAACAACGGGGTATACAATGAGCAGTTCTTC
-	TRBV20-1	-	TRBJ2-3	CSATPPRWATDTQYF	TGCAGTGCTACACCGCCGCGGTGGGCCACAGATACGCAGTATTTT
-	TRBV7-9	few	TRBJ1-4	CASSPETGRSNEKLFF	TGTGCCAGCAGCCCTGAGACAGGCAGATCTAATGAAAAACTGTTTTTT
-	TRBV7-6	few	TRBJ2-1	CASSLLAGPGLQFF	TGTGCCAGCAGCTTACTGGCAGGACCGGGGCTACAGTTCTTC
TRBD1	TRBV20-1	many	TRBJ2-5	CSARGRDRYQETQYF	TGCAGTGCTAGAGGCCGGGACAGGTACCAAGAGACCCAGTACTTC
TRBD1	TRBV12-3/TRBV12-4	-	TRBJ2-5	CASSSRQGVETQYF	TGTGCCAGCAGTAGTAGACAGGGTGTGGAGACCCAGTACTTC
TRBD1	TRBV18	-	TRBJ2-7	CASSPTEGQGAYEQYF	TGTGCCAGCTCACCCACCGAGGGACAGGGGGCCTACGAGCAGTACTTC
-	TRBV12-3/TRBV12-4	many	TRBJ1-3	CASISIQASGNTIYF	TGTGCCAGCATATCTATCCAAGCCTCTGGAAACACCATATATTTT
TRBD1	TRBV28	-	TRBJ2-2	CASTPGTGGIGELFF	TGTGCCAGCACCCCAGGGACAGGGGGCATCGGGGAGCTGTTTTTT
-	TRBV3-1	few	TRBJ1-1	CASSQRTGIAFF	TGTGCCAGCAGCCAACGCACAGGGATAGCTTTCTTT
TRBD2	TRBV4-2	-	TRBJ2-3	CASSQDLTSGTSTDTQYF	TGTGCCAGCAGCCAAGATCTTACTAGCGGGACTAGCACAGATACGCAGTATTTT
TRBD1	TRBV27	-	TRBJ2-7	CASSPGQGKASGHEQYF	TGTGCCAGCAGTCCGGGACAGGGGAAGGCTAGCGGGCACGAGCAGTACTTC
-	TRBV7-3	few	TRBJ2-1	CASSPNLGNEQFF	TGTGCCAGCAGCCCTAATCTGGGAAATGAGCAGTTCTTC
-	TRBV2	-	TRBJ2-6	CASSLVNAGANVLTF	TGTGCCAGCAGCCTTGTTAACGCTGGGGCCAACGTCCTGACTTTC
TRBD1	TRBV6-1	few	TRBJ1-2	CASSRQGDGYTF	TGTGCCAGCAGTCGACAGGGTGATGGCTACACCTTC
TRBD1	TRBV20-1	-	TRBJ2-7	CSARAGTGGTYEQYF	TGCAGTGCTAGGGCCGGGACAGGGGGGACGTACGAGCAGTACTTC
-	TRBV5-4	many	TRBJ2-1	CASSFQRSSYNEQFF	TGTGCCAGCAGCTTCCAGCGAAGCTCCTACAATGAGCAGTTCTTC
-	TRBV20-1	-	TRBJ1-5	CSAMGQGGQPQHF	TGCAGTGCTATGGGGCAGGGAGGTCAGCCCCAGCATTTT
TRBD1	TRBV13	-	TRBJ1-2	CASSSLPQGNYGYTF	TGTGCCAGCAGCTCCCTACCACAGGGGAACTATGGCTACACCTTC
TRBD2	TRBV7-2	many	TRBJ2-7	CASSGEASGRAFGNEQYF	TGTGCCAGCAGCGGGGAGGCTAGCGGGAGGGCCTTTGGTAATGAGCAGTACTTC
-	TRBV7-2	few	TRBJ2-7	CASSLEGHEQYF	TGTGCCAGCAGCTTAGAAGGGCACGAGCAGTACTTC
TRBD2	TRBV6-4	once	TRBJ2-5	CASSERGGTETQYF	TGTGCCAGCAGTGAACGGGGGGGGACCGAGACCCAGTACTTC
-	TRBV10-3	few	TRBJ2-3	CAIRLQTPPTQYF	TGTGCCATCCGACTCCAAACACCACCTACGCAGTATTTT
TRBD1	TRBV28	-	TRBJ2-7	CASIPPGQGAPLYERYF	TGTGCCAGCATCCCTCCGGGACAGGGGGCCCCCCTCTACGAGCGGTACTTC
-	TRBV10-3	few	TRBJ1-1	CAISESKTGNTEAFF	TGTGCCATCAGTGAGTCCAAAACAGGGAACACTGAAGCTTTCTTT
-	TRBV12-3/TRBV12-4	few	TRBJ2-5	CASSSEQTETQYF	TGTGCCAGCAGTTCTGAACAGACTGAGACCCAGTACTTC
-	TRBV11-2	many	TRBJ2-1	CASSFNTGPNEQFF	TGTGCCAGCAGCTTCAATACAGGACCAAATGAGCAGTTCTTC
-	TRBV4-3	many	TRBJ1-2	CASSQDPGYGYTF	TGCGCCAGCAGCCAAGACCCAGGCTATGGCTACACCTTC
-	TRBV7-2	many	TRBJ1-1	CASSLLRRNEAFF	TGTGCCAGCAGCTTACTGCGGCGGAATGAAGCTTTCTTT
-	TRBV4-3	-	TRBJ2-1	CASSQGTWAREQFF	TGCGCCAGCAGCCAAGGGACGTGGGCCCGTGAGCAGTTCTTC
TRBD1	TRBV7-2	many	TRBJ1-6	CASSPTGTGFAPLHF	TGTGCCAGCAGCCCAACCGGGACAGGGTTTGCACCCCTCCACTTT
TRBD2	TRBV7-2	-	TRBJ2-7	CASSIRLAGGYEQYF	TGTGCCAGCAGCATCAGACTAGCGGGAGGCTATGAGCAGTACTTC
TRBD1	TRBV7-2	many	TRBJ1-3	CASSLGGRGRFGNTIYF	TGTGCCAGCAGCTTAGGTGGTAGGGGGCGCTTTGGAAACACCATATATTTT
TRBD1	TRBV10-3	-	TRBJ1-5	CAISDGQAYNQPQHF	TGTGCCATCAGCGACGGACAGGCATACAATCAGCCCCAGCATTTT
TRBD2	TRBV10-3	-	TRBJ2-7	CAINPAVAGGEQYF	TGTGCCATCAATCCCGCTGTAGCGGGAGGAGAGCAGTACTTC
-	TRBV7-6	-	TRBJ2-7	CASSLVLNGEQYF	TGTGCCAGCAGCTTAGTTTTAAACGGGGAGCAGTACTTC